This TCR beta chain was profiled in a study of blood T cell repertoires in COVID-19. Overall study: Samples came from the United States, Italy and Spain, spanning acute and convalescent COVID-19. Sample material is recorded as cDNA or gDNA derived from T cells, B-cell-depleted T cells, or PBMCs.

Original processing notes: Amplified reference gene primers provided the basis for estimating nucleated cell counts. TCRdb keeps only in-frame clones here, not all; method: immunoSEQ multiplex PCR. That table furnishes V, J and clone size, whereas the DNA furnished D and trimming. The table includes 75,000 to 85,000 clones, about four fifths detected once. The CDR3 has 15 amino acids. V dropped 2 bases and J dropped 3 bases, with 15 bases sitting between them. Germline lookup yields CDR1 SGDLS and CDR2 YYNGEE. The sequence derives from a human donor in a cohort sampled during active COVID-19. The V and J genes are TRBV9 and TRBJ2-7; possible D gene TRBD2, 5 bases. The specimen sequenced was peripheral blood. The CDR3 here is CASSVAPGYGYEQYF. The CDR3 nucleotides read TGTGCCAGCAGCGTGGCCCCGGGGTACGGCTACGAGCAGTACTTC.